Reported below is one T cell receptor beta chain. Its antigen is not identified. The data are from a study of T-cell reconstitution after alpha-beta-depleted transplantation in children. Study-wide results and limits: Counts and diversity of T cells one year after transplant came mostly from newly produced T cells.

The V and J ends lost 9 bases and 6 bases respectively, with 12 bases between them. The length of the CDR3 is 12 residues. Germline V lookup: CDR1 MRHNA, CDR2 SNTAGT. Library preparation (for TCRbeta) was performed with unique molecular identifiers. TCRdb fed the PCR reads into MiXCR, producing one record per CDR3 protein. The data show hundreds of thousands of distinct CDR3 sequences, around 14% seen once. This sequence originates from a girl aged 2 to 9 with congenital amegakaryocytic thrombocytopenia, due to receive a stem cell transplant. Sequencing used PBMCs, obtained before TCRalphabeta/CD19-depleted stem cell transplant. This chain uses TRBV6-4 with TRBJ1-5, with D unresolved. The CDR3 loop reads CASTFLGQPQHF. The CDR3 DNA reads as TGTGCCAGTACCTTCCTAGGTCAGCCCCAGCATTTT.